The 23 T cell receptor beta chains given below trace back to one sample, sequenced in a study of T cell responses to AZD1222 COVID-19 vaccine. Generated by immunoSEQ multiplex PCR, the TCRdb table keeps only in-frame clones and is missing some. This table holds about 82,000 clones, about four fifths found once. This sample comprised peripheral blood, obtained 28 days after the second AZD1222 dose. The receptors shown here come from an adult who received the AZD1222 COVID-19 vaccine.

This chain uses TRBV6-5 with TRBJ1-6; TRBD1 agrees at 7 bases. CDR3 size: 16 residues. Germline trimming cut 2 bases from V and 4 bases from J; bases unmatched to any gene: 5. Per germline, CDR1 MNHEY and CDR2 SVGAGI. CDR3 in DNA: TGTGCCAGCAGTTACGAGGGGGCCGGATATAATTCACCCCTCCACTTT. Translating gives CASSYEGAGYNSPLHF.

The chain has TRBV9 and TRBJ1-2; D uncertain. Germline V CDR1 and CDR2: SGDLS, YYNGEE. The CDR3 is made up of 13 amino acids. V lost 4 bases to trimming and J lost 8 bases, with 15 bases between them. CDR3 in amino acids: CASSPPPGGGYTF. CDR3 nucleotide sequence: TGTGCCAGCAGCCCCCCACCCGGAGGAGGCTACACCTTC.

This clone occurred a few times. The chain links TRBV3-1 (or the pseudogene TRBV3-2) to TRBJ2-3; D unresolved. Germline CDR1 is LGHDT and CDR2 is YNNKEL (reference sequence). CDR3 length: 15 amino acids. Deletions cut 5 bases from V and 6 bases from J, with 18 bases between. CDR3 region: CASSSEQTLADTQYF. The CDR3 DNA is TGTGCCAGCAGCTCGGAACAGACCCTTGCGGATACGCAGTATTTT.

This chain links TRBV4-2 with TRBJ1-3; no definite D call. The germline CDR1 and CDR2 sequences are LGHNA and YNFKEQ. Trimming left V 4 bases short and J 4 bases short, with 14 bases between. The CDR3 contains 15 residues. This chain's CDR3 is CASSRFRRGGNTIYF. The CDR3, as DNA: TGTGCCAGCAGCCGGTTCCGGAGAGGAGGAAACACCATATATTTT.

The rearrangement uses TRBV9 and TRBJ1-2; D not certain. The germline V and J ends were trimmed by 3 bases and 0 bases, with 15 bases remaining between them. The CDR3 runs 16 residues. CDR1 SGDLS and CDR2 YYNGEE come from the germline V gene. For the CDR3, the DNA is TGTGCCAGCAGCGCGACGCCGGGAGAAGCTAACTATGGCTACACCTTC. Translation: CASSATPGEANYGYTF.

CDR3 in amino acids: CASSFQGSNYGYTF. DNA for the CDR3: TGTGCCAGCAGCTTTCAGGGGTCTAACTATGGCTACACCTTC. The chain combines TRBV5-6 with TRBJ1-2; possible D gene TRBD1, 6 bases. CDR1 and CDR2 (germline): SGHDT, YYEEEE. This CDR3 is 14 amino acids long. The germline V and J ends were trimmed by 2 bases and 0 bases, with 8 bases remaining between them.

This clone came up a few times. The gene calls are TRBV5-4 and TRBJ1-5; unclear D gene. This CDR3 comprises 13 residues. The V and J ends lost 4 bases and 5 bases respectively, with 10 bases between them. Germline V CDR1 and CDR2: SGHNT, YYREEE (reference sequence). The CDR3 coding sequence is TGTGCCAGCAGCCTGGACGGGGATCAGCCCCAGCATTTT. Protein: CASSLDGDQPQHF.

The rearrangement joins TRBV2 to TRBJ1-2, with 8 bases matching TRBD1. V lost 7 bases, J lost 7 bases, and 8 bases stayed unmatched. This CDR3 region has 13 residues. Per the germline V gene, CDR1 is SNHLY and CDR2 is FYNNEI. CDR3 nucleotides: TGTGCCAGCACCCTGGACAGGGCATCTGGCTACACCTTC. Translated: CASTLDRASGYTF.

This chain joins TRBV5-4 and TRBJ2-7; possibly TRBD2 for D (6 bases). Trimming took off 4 bases at V and 2 bases at J, with 16 bases between the two ends. The CDR3 covers 15 residues. The V gene's germline CDR1 is SGHNT and CDR2 YYREEE (reference sequence). The CDR3 is CASSPDVDYPYEQYF. The CDR3 nucleotides are TGTGCCAGCAGCCCGGACGTGGACTACCCCTACGAGCAGTACTTC.

This clone was counted a few times. The rearrangement uses TRBV5-4 and TRBJ1-1, with D unclear. The V gene lost 1 base and the J gene lost 1 base, with 11 bases spanning the gap. The CDR3 contains 15 residues. CDR1 SGHNT and CDR2 YYREEE come from the germline V gene (reference sequence). The CDR3 region is CASSLHQSGNTEAFF. As DNA, the CDR3 is TGTGCCAGCAGCTTGCATCAATCAGGGAACACTGAAGCTTTCTTT.

The CDR3 DNA follows: TGTGCCACCAGCAGAGCAGGGATGGGGACTGAAGCTTTCTTT. This translates into CATSRAGMGTEAFF. The V gene is TRBV15, the J gene TRBJ1-1; possibly TRBD1 for D (5 bases). The V and J ends lost 1 base and 5 bases respectively, with 11 bases between them. The CDR3 extends over 14 amino acids. In germline, CDR1 is LNHNV, CDR2 YYDKDF (reference sequence).

In DNA, the CDR3 is TGTGCCAGCAGCCAAGATTGGACAGGGGCGATTTACGAGCAGTACTTC. This codes for CASSQDWTGAIYEQYF. V and J are TRBV4-2 and TRBJ2-7; 9 nucleotides agree with TRBD1. The germline gives CDR1 LGHNA, CDR2 YNFKEQ. The length of the CDR3 is 16 residues. J gave up 4 bases and V 0 bases, and 7 bases lay outside the gene matches.

J is TRBJ2-1 and V is TRBV18; D is perhaps TRBD1 or TRBD2 (5 bases each). V lost 6 bases to trimming and J lost 7 bases, with 22 bases between them. The CDR3 covers 16 residues. CDR1 is KGHSH, CDR2 LQKENI, per germline. The CDR3 protein is CASSLSGTSGWNEQFF. The CDR3 DNA reads TGTGCCAGCTCCCTCTCAGGGACGTCGGGTTGGAATGAGCAGTTCTTC.

The V and J genes are TRBV9 and TRBJ2-3, with TRBD2 matching 10 bases. V lost 0 bases and J lost 4; bases outside the gene matches: 2. CDR3 length: 15 amino acids. The germline V gene has CDR1 SGDLS and CDR2 YYNGEE. The CDR3 region has the DNA TGTGCCAGCAGCGTAGTCAGCGGGAGGGCAGATACGCAGTATTTT. Translated, it gives CASSVVSGRADTQYF.

The rearrangement links TRBV6-5 to TRBJ2-3; D might be TRBD1 or TRBD2, each matching 5 bases. The CDR3 runs to 13 residues. Germline assignment: CDR1 MNHEY and CDR2 SVGAGI. V was clipped by 8 bases and J by 9 bases, with 18 bases between them. CDR3 DNA: TGTGCCAGCCGAAGGACCGGGACCCAAACGCAGTATTTT. This translates into CASRRTGTQTQYF.

The V gene is TRBV25-1, the J gene TRBJ1-4; 7 nucleotides match TRBD1. Unmatched junction bases numbered 4, after V lost 3 bases and J lost 0 bases. This CDR3 contains 16 residues. Germline assignment: CDR1 MGHDK and CDR2 SYGVNS. The CDR3 DNA is TGTGCCAGCAGTGACAACAGGGGCGCAACTAATGAAAAACTGTTTTTT. The encoded protein is CASSDNRGATNEKLFF.

This rearrangement joins TRBV4-2 to TRBJ1-2, with TRBD1 matching 8 bases. The CDR3 runs to 12 residues. Germline CDR1 reads LGHNA; CDR2 reads YNFKEQ. The V and J ends lost 1 base and 8 bases, in that order; junction bases with no gene match: 0. The CDR3 spells CASSQAGGGYTF. CDR3 sequence (DNA): TGTGCCAGCAGCCAAGCAGGGGGCGGCTACACCTTC.

The chain employs TRBV7-2 and TRBJ1-5; D is possibly TRBD1 (5 bases). The germline gives CDR1 SGHTA, CDR2 FQGNSA. The CDR3 extends over 15 amino acids. Trimming stripped 1 base from V and 1 base from J, with 8 bases between. The CDR3 spells CASSLDRHSNQPQHF. For the CDR3, the DNA is TGTGCCAGCAGCTTAGACAGGCACAGCAATCAGCCCCAGCATTTT.

This sequence joins TRBV3-1 (or the pseudogene TRBV3-2) and TRBJ1-2; a weak D match, TRBD1 (6 bases). Germline V gene data show CDR1 as LGHDT and CDR2 as YNNKEL (reference sequence). V dropped 1 base and J dropped 4 bases, with 7 bases sitting between them. The length of the CDR3 is 13 residues. The CDR3 DNA reads as TGTGCCAGCAGCCAAGGGACAGCCTATGGCTACACCTTC. Amino acid sequence: CASSQGTAYGYTF.

The chain uses TRBV6-6 and TRBJ2-2, with a weak D call TRBD2 (6 bases). V was pared by 5 bases and J by 6 bases, with 13 bases between. CDR3 length: 14 residues. Per the germline V gene, CDR1 is MNHNY and CDR2 is SVGAGI (reference sequence). The CDR3 bases are TGTGCCAGCAGTGTCCGACTAGAGGCCGGGGAGCTGTTTTTT. It translates to CASSVRLEAGELFF.

This clone was picked up one time. The V call is TRBV28, the J call TRBJ1-2, with D uncertain. The CDR3 runs to 13 residues. The V end was cut by 8 bases, the J end by 0 bases, with 10 bases between. In germline, CDR1 is MDHEN, CDR2 SYDVKM. Here the CDR3 DNA reads TGTGCCAGCGGCACCGCAGCTAACTATGGCTACACCTTC. This translates into CASGTAANYGYTF.

J is TRBJ2-3 and V is TRBV7-3; TRBD2 aligns across 9 bases. CDR1 is SGHTA, CDR2 FQGTGA, per germline. The CDR3 is 15 amino acids. V was clipped by 2 bases and J by 3 bases; unmatched bases: 3. In DNA form, the CDR3 reads TGTGCCAGCAGCTTAGCGGGAGGGCGAACAGATACGCAGTATTTT. This sequence encodes CASSLAGGRTDTQYF.

The chain uses TRBV5-1 and TRBJ1-1, with D perhaps matching TRBD1 (6 bases). The CDR3 totals 13 residues. V gave up 4 bases and J gave up 1 base, with 8 bases separating them. Germline loops: CDR1 SGHRS, CDR2 YFSETQ. CDR3: CASSAGQNTEAFF. Here the CDR3 DNA reads TGCGCCAGCAGCGCGGGACAGAACACTGAAGCTTTCTTT.